This T cell receptor (beta chain) was recovered during a study of T cell responses to AZD1222 COVID-19 vaccine. Only in-frame clones appear in the TCRdb table, and some are missing; sequencing was by immunoSEQ multiplex PCR. The sample lists just over 20,000 clones, approximately 79% occurring once. Germline values: CDR1 MNHEY, CDR2 SVGAGI. Trimming took off 8 bases at V and 0 bases at J, with 8 bases between the two ends. This CDR3 has 14 residues. The receptor was isolated from an adult in good health. The sample was peripheral blood, taken on day 0 of AZD1222 vaccination. The chain employs TRBV6-5 and TRBJ1-6; the D is unclear. The CDR3 reads CASRGSSYNSPLHF. The DNA for the CDR3 is TGTGCCAGCCGGGGTAGCTCCTATAATTCACCCCTCCACTTT.